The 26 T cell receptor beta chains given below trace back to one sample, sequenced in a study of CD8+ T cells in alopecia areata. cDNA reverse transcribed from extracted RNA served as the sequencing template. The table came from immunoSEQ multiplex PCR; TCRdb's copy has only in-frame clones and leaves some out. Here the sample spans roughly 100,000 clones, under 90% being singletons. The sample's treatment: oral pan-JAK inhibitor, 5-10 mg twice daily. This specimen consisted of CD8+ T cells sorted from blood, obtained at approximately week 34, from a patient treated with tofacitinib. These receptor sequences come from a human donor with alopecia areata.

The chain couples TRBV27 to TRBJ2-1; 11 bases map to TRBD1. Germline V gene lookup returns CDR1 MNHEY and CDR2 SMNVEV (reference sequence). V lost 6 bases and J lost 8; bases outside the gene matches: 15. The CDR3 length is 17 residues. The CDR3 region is CASSSLRTGGIIDEQFF. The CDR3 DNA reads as TGTGCCAGCAGCTCTCTCCGGACAGGGGGCATTATCGATGAGCAGTTCTTC.

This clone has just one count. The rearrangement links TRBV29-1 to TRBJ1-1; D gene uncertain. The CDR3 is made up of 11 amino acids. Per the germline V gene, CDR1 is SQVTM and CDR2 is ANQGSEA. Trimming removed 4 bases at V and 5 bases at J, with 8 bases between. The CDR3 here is CSVGSGTEAFF. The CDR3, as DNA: TGCAGCGTTGGATCAGGTACTGAAGCTTTCTTT.

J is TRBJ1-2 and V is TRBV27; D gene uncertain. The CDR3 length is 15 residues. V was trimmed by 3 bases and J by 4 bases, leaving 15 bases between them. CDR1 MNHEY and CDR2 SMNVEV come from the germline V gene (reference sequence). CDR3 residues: CASSFQGPLGYGYTF. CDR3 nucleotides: TGTGCCAGCAGTTTCCAAGGACCCCTTGGCTATGGCTACACCTTC.

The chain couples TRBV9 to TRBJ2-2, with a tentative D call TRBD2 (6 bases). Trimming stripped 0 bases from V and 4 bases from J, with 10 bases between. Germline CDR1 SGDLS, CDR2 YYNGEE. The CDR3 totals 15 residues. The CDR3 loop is CASSVDGGGTGELFF. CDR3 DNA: TGTGCCAGCAGCGTAGACGGGGGAGGCACCGGGGAGCTGTTTTTT.

CDR3 nucleotides: TGTGCCAGCAGTTACTCACAGGGTGAAAAACTGTTTTTT. Translation gives CASSYSQGEKLFF. The chain recombines TRBV6-5 with TRBJ1-4; maybe TRBD1 (6 bases). The CDR3 has 13 amino acids. V was shortened by 0 bases and J by 7 bases, with 6 bases between the two germline ends. Germline loops: CDR1 MNHEY, CDR2 SVGAGI.

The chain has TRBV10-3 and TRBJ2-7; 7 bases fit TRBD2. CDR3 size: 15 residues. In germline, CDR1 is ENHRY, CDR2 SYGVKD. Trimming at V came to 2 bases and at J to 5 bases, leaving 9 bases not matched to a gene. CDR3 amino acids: CAISEAGVEFHEQYF. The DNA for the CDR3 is TGTGCCATCAGTGAGGCGGGAGTGGAATTCCACGAGCAGTACTTC.

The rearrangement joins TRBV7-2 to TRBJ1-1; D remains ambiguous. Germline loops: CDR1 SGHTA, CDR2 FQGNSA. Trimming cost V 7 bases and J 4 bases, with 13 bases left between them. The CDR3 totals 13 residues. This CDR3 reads CASNPTLSTEAFF. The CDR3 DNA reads TGTGCCAGCAACCCCACCTTAAGCACTGAAGCTTTCTTT. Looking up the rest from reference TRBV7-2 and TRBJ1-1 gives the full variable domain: GAGVSQSPSNKVTEKGKDVELRCDPISGHTALYWYRQSLGQGLEFLIYFQGNSAPDKSGLPSDRFSAERTGGSVSTLTIQRTQQEDSAVYLCASNPTLSTEAFFGQGTRLTVV.

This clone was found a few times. For the CDR3, the DNA is TGTGCCAGCAGCGTTCGAGGGCATACGCAGTATTTT. It yields the protein CASSVRGHTQYF. V usage is TRBV7-9 and J usage is TRBJ2-3, with D maybe TRBD2 (5 bases). The CDR3 is 12 amino acids. Germline V gene lookup returns CDR1 SEHNR and CDR2 FQNEAQ (reference sequence). The ends were cut back, 5 bases at V and 7 bases at J, with 10 bases in the middle.

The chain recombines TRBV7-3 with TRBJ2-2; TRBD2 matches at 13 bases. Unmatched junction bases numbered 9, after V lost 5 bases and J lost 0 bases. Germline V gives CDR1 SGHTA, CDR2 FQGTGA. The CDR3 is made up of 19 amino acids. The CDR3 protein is CASSIPGLAGIANTGELFF. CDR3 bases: TGTGCCAGCAGCATCCCGGGACTAGCGGGGATCGCGAACACCGGGGAGCTGTTTTTT.

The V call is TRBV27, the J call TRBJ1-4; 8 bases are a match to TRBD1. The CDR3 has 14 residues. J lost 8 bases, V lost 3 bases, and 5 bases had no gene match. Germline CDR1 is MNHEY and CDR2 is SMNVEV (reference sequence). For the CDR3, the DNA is TGTGCCAGCAGTTTGACAGGGGTATTGGAAAAACTGTTTTTT. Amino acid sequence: CASSLTGVLEKLFF.

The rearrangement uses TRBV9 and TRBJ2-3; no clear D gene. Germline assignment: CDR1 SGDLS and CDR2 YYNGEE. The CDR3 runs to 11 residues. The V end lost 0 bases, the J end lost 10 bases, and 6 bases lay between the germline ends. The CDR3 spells CASSVVEAQYF. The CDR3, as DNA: TGTGCCAGCAGCGTAGTAGAGGCGCAGTATTTT.

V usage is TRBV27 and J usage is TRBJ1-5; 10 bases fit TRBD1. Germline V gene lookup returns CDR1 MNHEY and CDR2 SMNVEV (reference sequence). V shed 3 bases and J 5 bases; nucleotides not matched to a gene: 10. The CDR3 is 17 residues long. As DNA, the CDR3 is TGTGCCAGCAGTTTCAGGTTCGGGACAGGGGTGGATCAGCCCCAGCATTTT. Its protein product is CASSFRFGTGVDQPQHF.

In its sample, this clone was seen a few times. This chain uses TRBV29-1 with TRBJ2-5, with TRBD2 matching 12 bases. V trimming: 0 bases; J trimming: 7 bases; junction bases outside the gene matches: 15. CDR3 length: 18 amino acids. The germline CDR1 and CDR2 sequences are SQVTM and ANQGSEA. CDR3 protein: CSVEDRLAGGNILGTQYF. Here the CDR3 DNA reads TGCAGCGTTGAAGACCGGCTAGCGGGAGGGAATATCCTAGGGACCCAGTACTTC.

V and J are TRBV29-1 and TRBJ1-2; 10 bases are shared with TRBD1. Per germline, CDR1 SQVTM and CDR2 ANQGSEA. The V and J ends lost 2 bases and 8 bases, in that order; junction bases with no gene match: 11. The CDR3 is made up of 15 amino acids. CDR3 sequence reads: CSVEPGQGFLDGYTF. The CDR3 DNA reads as TGCAGCGTTGAACCGGGACAGGGGTTTCTCGACGGCTACACCTTC.

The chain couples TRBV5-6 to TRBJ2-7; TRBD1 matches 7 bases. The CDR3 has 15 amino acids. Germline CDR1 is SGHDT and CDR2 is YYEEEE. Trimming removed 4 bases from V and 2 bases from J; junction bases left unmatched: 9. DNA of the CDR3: TGTGCCAGCAGCCCCCAGGACAGGATCACCTACGAGCAGTACTTC. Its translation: CASSPQDRITYEQYF.

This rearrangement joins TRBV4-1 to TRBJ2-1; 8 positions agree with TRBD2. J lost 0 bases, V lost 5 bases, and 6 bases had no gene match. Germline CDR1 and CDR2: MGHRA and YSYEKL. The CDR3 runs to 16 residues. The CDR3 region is CASSLIAGSSYNEQFF. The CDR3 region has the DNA TGCGCCAGCAGCTTAATAGCGGGGAGCTCCTACAATGAGCAGTTCTTC.

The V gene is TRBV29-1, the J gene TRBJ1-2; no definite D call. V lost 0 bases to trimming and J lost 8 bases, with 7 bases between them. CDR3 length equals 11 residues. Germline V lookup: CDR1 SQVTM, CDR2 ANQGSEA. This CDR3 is CSVEDLQGYTF. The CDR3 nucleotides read TGCAGCGTTGAAGATCTTCAAGGCTACACCTTC.

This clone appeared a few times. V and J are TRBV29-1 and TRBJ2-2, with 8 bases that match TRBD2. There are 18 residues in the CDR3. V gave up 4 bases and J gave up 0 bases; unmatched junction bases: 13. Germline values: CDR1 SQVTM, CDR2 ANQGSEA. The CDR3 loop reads CSVVPITQTSANTGELFF. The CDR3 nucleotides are TGCAGCGTTGTCCCCATAACACAGACTAGCGCGAACACCGGGGAGCTGTTTTTT.

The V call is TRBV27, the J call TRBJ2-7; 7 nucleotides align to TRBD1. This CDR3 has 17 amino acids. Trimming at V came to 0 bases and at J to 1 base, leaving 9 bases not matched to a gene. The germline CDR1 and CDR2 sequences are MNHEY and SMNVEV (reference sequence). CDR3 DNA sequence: TGTGCCAGCAGTTTATCGGGTAGACAGGGTACATCCTACGAGCAGTACTTC. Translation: CASSLSGRQGTSYEQYF.

The CDR3 sequence is CASSRGVLNQETQYF. CDR3 in DNA: TGTGCCAGCAGTAGAGGGGTTCTTAACCAAGAGACCCAGTACTTC. V and J are TRBV27 and TRBJ2-5; D tentatively fits TRBD1 or TRBD2 (5 bases each). With 5 bases removed from V and 0 bases from J, the gap between germline ends came to 13 bases. The CDR3 consists of 15 residues. CDR1 is MNHEY and CDR2 is SMNVEV in the germline V gene (reference sequence).

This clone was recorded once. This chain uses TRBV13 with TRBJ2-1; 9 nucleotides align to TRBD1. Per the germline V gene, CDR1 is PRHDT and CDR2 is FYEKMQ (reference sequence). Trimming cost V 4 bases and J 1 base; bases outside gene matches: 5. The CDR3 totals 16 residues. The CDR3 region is CASSSQDRGSYNEQFF. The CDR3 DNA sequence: TGTGCCAGCAGCTCACAAGACAGGGGGTCCTACAATGAGCAGTTCTTC.

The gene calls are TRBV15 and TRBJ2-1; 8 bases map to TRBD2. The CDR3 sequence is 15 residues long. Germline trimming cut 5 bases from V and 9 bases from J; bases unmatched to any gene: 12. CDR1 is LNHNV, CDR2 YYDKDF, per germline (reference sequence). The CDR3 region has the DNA TGTGCCACCAGCTTGGGACTAGTGTGGCTCGTTGAGCAGTTCTTC. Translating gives CATSLGLVWLVEQFF. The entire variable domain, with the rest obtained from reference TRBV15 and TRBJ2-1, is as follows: DAMVIQNPRYQVTQFGKPVTLSCSQTLNHNVMYWYQQKSSQAPKLLFHYYDKDFNNEADTPDNFQSRRPNTSFCFLDIRSPGLGDTAMYLCATSLGLVWLVEQFFGPGTRLTVL.

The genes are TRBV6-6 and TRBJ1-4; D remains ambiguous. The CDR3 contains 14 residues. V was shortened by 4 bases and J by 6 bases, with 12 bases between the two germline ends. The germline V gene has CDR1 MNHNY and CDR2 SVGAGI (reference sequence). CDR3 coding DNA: TGTGCCAGCAGTTTTCCATTCGGGGATGAAAAACTGTTTTTT. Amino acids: CASSFPFGDEKLFF.

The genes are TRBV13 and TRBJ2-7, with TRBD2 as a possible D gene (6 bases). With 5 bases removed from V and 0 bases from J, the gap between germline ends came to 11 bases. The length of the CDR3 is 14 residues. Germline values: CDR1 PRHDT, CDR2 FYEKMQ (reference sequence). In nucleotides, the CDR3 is TGTGCCAGCAGCATCCGGGGGACCTCCTACGAGCAGTACTTC. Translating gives CASSIRGTSYEQYF.

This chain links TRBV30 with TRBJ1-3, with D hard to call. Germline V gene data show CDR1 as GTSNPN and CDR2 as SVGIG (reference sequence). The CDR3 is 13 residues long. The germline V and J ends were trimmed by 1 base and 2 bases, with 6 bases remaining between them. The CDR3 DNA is TGTGCCTGGAGTGAAGGGACTGGAAACACCATATATTTT. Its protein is CAWSEGTGNTIYF.

This CDR3 is CSVEAGFSYEQYF. CDR3 in DNA: TGCAGCGTTGAAGCCGGGTTCTCCTACGAGCAGTACTTC. V is TRBV29-1 and J is TRBJ2-7; D unclear. V was pared by 1 base and J by 0 bases, with 7 bases between. The CDR3 contains 13 residues. Germline values: CDR1 SQVTM, CDR2 ANQGSEA.